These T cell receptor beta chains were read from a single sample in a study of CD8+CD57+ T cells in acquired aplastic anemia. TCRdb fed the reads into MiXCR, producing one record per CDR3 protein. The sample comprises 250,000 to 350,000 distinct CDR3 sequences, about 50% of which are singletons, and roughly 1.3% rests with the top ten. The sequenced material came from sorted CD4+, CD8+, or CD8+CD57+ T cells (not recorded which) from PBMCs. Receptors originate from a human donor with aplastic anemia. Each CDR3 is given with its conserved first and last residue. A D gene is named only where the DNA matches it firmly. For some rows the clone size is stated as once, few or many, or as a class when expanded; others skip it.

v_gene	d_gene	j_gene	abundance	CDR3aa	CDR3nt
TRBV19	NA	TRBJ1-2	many	CASSTVGQAHGYTF	TGTGCCAGTAGTACAGTCGGTCAGGCCCATGGCTACACCTTC
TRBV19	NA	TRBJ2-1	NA	CASRSRPGHNEQFF	TGTGCCAGTAGAAGTAGGCCGGGGCACAATGAGCAGTTCTTC
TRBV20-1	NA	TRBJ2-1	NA	CSARRTGEQFF	TGCAGTGCTAGGCGGACGGGGGAGCAGTTCTTC
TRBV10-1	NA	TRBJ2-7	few	CASSAKGPNYEQYF	TGCGCCAGCAGTGCAAAGGGGCCTAACTACGAGCAGTACTTC
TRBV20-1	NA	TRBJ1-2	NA	CSAETGGFGYTF	TGCAGTGCGGAAACGGGGGGGTTTGGCTACACCTTC
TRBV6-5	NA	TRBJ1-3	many	CASSYSSGSGNTIYF	TGTGCCAGCAGTTACTCGTCGGGGTCTGGAAACACCATATATTTT
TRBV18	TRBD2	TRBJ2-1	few	CASSFRTSGRWGFNEQFF	TGTGCCAGCTCATTCCGGACTAGCGGGAGGTGGGGATTCAATGAGCAGTTCTTC
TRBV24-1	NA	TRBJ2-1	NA	CATSDSYGSYNEQFF	TGTGCCACCAGTGATTCGTACGGCTCCTACAATGAGCAGTTCTTC
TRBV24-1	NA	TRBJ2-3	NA	CATSDRLLPDTQYF	TGTGCCACCAGTGATCGATTGTTGCCAGATACGCAGTATTTT
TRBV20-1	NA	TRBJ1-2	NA	CSAKKGLTGNYGYTF	TGCAGTGCCAAAAAAGGGTTGACAGGAAACTATGGCTACACCTTC
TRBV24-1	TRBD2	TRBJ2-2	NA	CATSESSGGNTGELFF	TGTGCCACCAGTGAGTCTAGCGGGGGGAACACCGGGGAGCTGTTTTTT
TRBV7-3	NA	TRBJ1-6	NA	CASSSGQPYSPLHF	TGTGCCAGCAGTTCTGGACAGCCATATTCACCCCTCCACTTT
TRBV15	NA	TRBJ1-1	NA	CATSRDSGRNTEAFF	TGTGCCACCAGCAGAGATTCAGGGCGGAACACTGAAGCTTTCTTT
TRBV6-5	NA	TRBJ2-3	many	CASNTMGGTDTQYF	TGTGCCAGCAATACCATGGGTGGCACAGATACGCAGTATTTT
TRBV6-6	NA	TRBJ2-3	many	CASSVTLFRFTDTQYF	TGTGCCAGCAGTGTGACTCTTTTTCGATTCACAGATACGCAGTATTTT
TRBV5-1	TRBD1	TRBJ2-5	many	CASSWDGTGEETQYF	TGCGCCAGCAGCTGGGATGGGACAGGGGAAGAGACCCAGTACTTC
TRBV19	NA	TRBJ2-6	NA	CASSGGAAGANVLTF	TGTGCCAGTAGTGGGGGGGCCGCTGGGGCCAACGTCCTGACTTTC
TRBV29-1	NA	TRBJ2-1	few	CSVESRNEQFF	TGCAGCGTCGAGAGCAGAAATGAGCAGTTCTTC
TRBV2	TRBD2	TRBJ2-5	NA	CATWGGEETQYF	TGTGCCACCTGGGGGGGGGAGGAGACCCAGTACTTC
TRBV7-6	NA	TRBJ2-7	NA	CAGSKNPSSRYEQYF	TGTGCCGGCAGTAAAAACCCCTCCAGTCGGTACGAGCAGTACTTC
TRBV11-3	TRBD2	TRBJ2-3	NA	CASKLAGDTDTQYF	TGTGCCAGTAAGCTAGCGGGGGACACAGATACGCAGTATTTT
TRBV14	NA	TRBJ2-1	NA	CASSRPGPYNEQFF	TGTGCCAGCAGCCGCCCCGGACCATACAATGAGCAGTTCTTC
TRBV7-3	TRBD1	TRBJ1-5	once	CASSRDTGTGYSNQPQHF	TGTGCCAGCAGCCGAGACACCGGGACAGGCTATAGCAATCAGCCCCAGCATTTT
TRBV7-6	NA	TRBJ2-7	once	CASSPLGTNGQYF	TGTGCCAGCAGCCCGTTAGGGACCAACGGGCAGTACTTC
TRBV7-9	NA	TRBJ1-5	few	CASSPEMGGPNQPQHF	TGTGCCAGCAGCCCCGAGATGGGCGGACCAAATCAGCCCCAGCATTTT
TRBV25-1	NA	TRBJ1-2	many	CASSESGTGSYGYTF	TGTGCCAGCAGTGAATCGGGTACAGGGAGCTATGGCTACACCTTC
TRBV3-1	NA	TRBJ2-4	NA	CASSQERNRQYF	TGTGCCAGCAGCCAAGAAAGGAACCGTCAGTACTTC
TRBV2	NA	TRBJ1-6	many	CASSPTGLGSPLHF	TGTGCCAGCAGTCCAACAGGGTTGGGTTCACCCCTCCACTTT
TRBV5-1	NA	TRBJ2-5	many	CASSRDGMETQYF	TGCGCCAGCAGCCGAGACGGGATGGAGACCCAGTACTTC
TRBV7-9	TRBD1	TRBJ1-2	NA	CASSQAGTAQYGYTF	TGTGCCAGCAGCCAAGCGGGGACAGCTCAATATGGCTACACCTTC
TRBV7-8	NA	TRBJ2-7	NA	CASSPSRGWGSYERYF	TGTGCCAGCAGCCCCTCCCGCGGGTGGGGCTCCTACGAGCGGTACTTC
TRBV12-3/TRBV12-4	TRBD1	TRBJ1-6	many	CASSLSGQGDSPLHF	TGTGCCAGCAGTTTGTCGGGACAGGGTGATTCACCCCTCCACTTT
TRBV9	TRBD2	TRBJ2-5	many	CASSAGWASGSGETQYF	TGTGCCAGCAGCGCGGGGTGGGCTAGCGGGTCCGGGGAGACCCAGTACTTC
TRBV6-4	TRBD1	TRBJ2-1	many	CARRERQGIINEQFF	TGTGCCAGGCGGGAACGACAGGGGATAATCAATGAGCAGTTCTTC
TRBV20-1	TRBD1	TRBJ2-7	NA	CSARSGQGPSEQYF	TGCAGTGCTAGGTCCGGACAGGGGCCGTCCGAGCAGTACTTC
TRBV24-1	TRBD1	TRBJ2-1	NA	CATSETGGSYNEQFF	TGTGCCACCAGTGAGACAGGGGGCTCCTACAATGAGCAGTTCTTC
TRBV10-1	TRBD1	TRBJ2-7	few	CASSESNRGHVYEQYF	TGCGCCAGCAGTGAGTCGAACAGGGGGCACGTATACGAGCAGTACTTC
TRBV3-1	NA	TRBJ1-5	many	CASSQGAGNQPQHF	TGCGCCAGCAGCCAAGGGGCCGGCAATCAGCCCCAGCATTTT
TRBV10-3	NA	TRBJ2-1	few	CAISEYRDAGEQFF	TGTGCCATCAGTGAGTACAGGGATGCAGGTGAGCAGTTCTTC
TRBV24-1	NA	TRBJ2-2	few	CATSDPTMGDTGELFF	TGTGCCACCAGTGATCCTACTATGGGCGACACCGGGGAGCTGTTTTTT
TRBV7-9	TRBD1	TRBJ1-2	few	CASSPAVTGGFWFYGYTF	TGTGCCAGCAGCCCCGCGGTAACAGGGGGATTTTGGTTCTATGGCTACACCTTC
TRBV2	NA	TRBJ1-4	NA	CASIPARGTNEKLFF	TGTGCCAGCATTCCCGCCAGGGGAACTAATGAAAAACTGTTTTTT
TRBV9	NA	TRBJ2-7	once	CASSAGSSYEQYF	TGTGCCAGCAGCGCAGGGAGCTCCTACGAGCAGTACTTC
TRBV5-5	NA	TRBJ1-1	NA	CASSYGGGEAFF	TGTGCCAGCAGTTACGGAGGGGGTGAAGCTTTCTTT
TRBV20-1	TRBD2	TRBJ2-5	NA	CSAHPQRGREETQYF	TGCAGTGCTCACCCTCAGCGGGGTAGGGAAGAGACCCAGTACTTC
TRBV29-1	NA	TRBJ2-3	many	CSVGDPGGGLTGTQYF	TGCAGCGTTGGGGACCCCGGAGGGGGACTAACGGGTACGCAGTATTTT
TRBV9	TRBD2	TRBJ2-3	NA	CASSPAVSGRARGTDTQYF	TGTGCCAGCTCACCAGCAGTAAGCGGGAGGGCCCGAGGCACAGATACGCAGTATTTT
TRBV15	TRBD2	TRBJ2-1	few	CATSTRTSDEQFF	TGTGCCACCAGCACCCGGACTAGTGATGAGCAGTTCTTC
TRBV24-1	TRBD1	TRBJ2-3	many	CATSDSGQGRTDTQYF	TGTGCCACCAGTGATTCCGGACAGGGCCGCACAGATACGCAGTATTTT
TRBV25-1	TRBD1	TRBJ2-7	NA	CASSDGQGAYEQYF	TGTGCCAGCAGTGACGGACAGGGCGCCTACGAGCAGTACTTC
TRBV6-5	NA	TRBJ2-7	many	CASSYARASYEQYF	TGTGCCAGCAGTTACGCCAGGGCCTCCTACGAGCAGTACTTC
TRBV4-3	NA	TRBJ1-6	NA	CASSQALGGRQSPLHF	TGCGCCAGCAGCCAAGCCCTAGGGGGGCGTCAGTCACCCCTCCACTTT
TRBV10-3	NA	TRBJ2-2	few	CAISDAGAEFANTGELFF	TGTGCCATCAGTGATGCGGGGGCCGAGTTCGCGAACACCGGGGAGCTGTTTTTT
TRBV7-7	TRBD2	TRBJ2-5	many	CASSPGLAGTQYF	TGTGCCAGCAGCCCCGGACTAGCGGGGACCCAGTACTTC
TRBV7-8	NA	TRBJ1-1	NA	CASSLLMNTEAFF	TGTGCCAGCAGCTTACTAATGAACACTGAAGCTTTCTTT